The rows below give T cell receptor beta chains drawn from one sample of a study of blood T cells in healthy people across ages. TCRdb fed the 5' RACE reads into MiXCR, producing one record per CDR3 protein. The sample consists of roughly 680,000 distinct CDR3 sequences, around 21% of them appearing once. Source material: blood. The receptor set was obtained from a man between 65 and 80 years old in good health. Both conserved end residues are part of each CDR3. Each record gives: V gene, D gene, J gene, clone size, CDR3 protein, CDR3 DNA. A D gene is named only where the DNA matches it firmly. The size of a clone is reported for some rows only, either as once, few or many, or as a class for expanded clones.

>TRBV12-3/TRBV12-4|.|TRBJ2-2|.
CASSIGPGELFF
TGTGCCAGCAGTATAGGGCCCGGGGAGCTGTTTTTT
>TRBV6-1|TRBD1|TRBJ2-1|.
CASSEQPQGVYNEQFF
TGTGCCAGCAGTGAACAGCCACAGGGGGTCTACAATGAGCAGTTCTTC
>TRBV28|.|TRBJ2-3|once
CASRGSGAGTQYF
TGTGCCAGCAGGGGATCAGGGGCCGGGACGCAGTATTTT
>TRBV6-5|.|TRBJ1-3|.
CASSLAGTHSGNTIYF
TGTGCCAGCAGTTTGGCCGGGACCCACTCTGGAAACACCATATATTTT
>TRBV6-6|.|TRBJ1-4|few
CASRKLQVSNEKLFF
TGTGCCAGCAGGAAATTGCAAGTCAGTAATGAAAAACTGTTTTTT
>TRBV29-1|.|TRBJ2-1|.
CSVEGLSVGNNEQFF
TGCAGCGTTGAAGGCCTTAGCGTTGGGAACAATGAGCAGTTCTTC
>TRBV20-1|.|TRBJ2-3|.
CSAVGTSDTQYF
TGCAGTGCTGTCGGGACTTCAGATACGCAGTATTTT
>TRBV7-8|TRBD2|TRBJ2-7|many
CASSPAGYEQYF
TGTGCCAGCAGTCCAGCGGGGTACGAGCAGTACTTC
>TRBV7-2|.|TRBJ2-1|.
CASRWGTPYNEQFF
TGTGCCAGCAGGTGGGGGACACCCTACAATGAGCAGTTCTTC
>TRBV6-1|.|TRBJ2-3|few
CASMGTPKLTDTQYF
TGTGCCAGCATGGGGACTCCGAAACTCACAGATACGCAGTATTTT
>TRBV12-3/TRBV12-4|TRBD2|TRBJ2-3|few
CASSGGLAGSTDTQYF
TGTGCCAGCAGTGGGGGACTAGCGGGGAGCACAGATACGCAGTATTTT
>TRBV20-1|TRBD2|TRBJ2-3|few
CSARDPRLAGVTDTQYF
TGCAGTGCTAGAGATCCAAGACTAGCGGGTGTCACAGATACGCAGTATTTT
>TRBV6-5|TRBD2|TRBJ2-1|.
CASSYSSGTSWSNEQFF
TGTGCCAGCAGTTACTCGTCCGGGACTAGCTGGTCCAATGAGCAGTTCTTC
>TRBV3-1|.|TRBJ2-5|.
CASSQERVSLQYF
TGTGCCAGCAGCCAAGAGCGGGTCAGCCTACAGTACTTC
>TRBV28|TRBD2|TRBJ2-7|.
CASTNAGAIYEQYF
TGTGCCAGCACCAATGCGGGAGCTATCTACGAGCAGTACTTC
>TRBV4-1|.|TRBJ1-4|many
CASSQDSTGWNEKLFF
TGCGCCAGCAGCCAAGACAGTACAGGGTGGAATGAAAAACTGTTTTTT
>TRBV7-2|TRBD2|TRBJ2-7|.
CASSLSTSGVSYEQYF
TGTGCCAGCAGCTTATCGACTAGCGGGGTATCCTACGAGCAGTACTTC
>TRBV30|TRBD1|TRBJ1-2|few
CAWSAGGNYYGYTF
TGTGCCTGGAGTGCAGGGGGAAACTACTATGGCTACACCTTC
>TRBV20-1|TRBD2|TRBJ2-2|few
CSATGTSGIYGGELFF
TGCAGTGCTACCGGGACTAGCGGGATATATGGCGGGGAGCTGTTTTTT
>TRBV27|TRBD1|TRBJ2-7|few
CASSRTGTGGSYEQYF
TGTGCCAGCAGTCGAACCGGGACAGGGGGCTCCTACGAGCAGTACTTC
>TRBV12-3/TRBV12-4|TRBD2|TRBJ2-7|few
CASSSTSGRGYEQYF
TGTGCCAGCAGTTCCACTAGCGGGAGAGGGTACGAGCAGTACTTC
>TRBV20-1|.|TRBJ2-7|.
CSARVRKTYEQYF
TGCAGTGCTAGAGTCAGGAAAACCTACGAGCAGTACTTC
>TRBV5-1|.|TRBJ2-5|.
CASSLGLVRGEETQYF
TGCGCCAGCAGCTTGGGACTAGTTAGGGGGGAAGAGACCCAGTACTTC
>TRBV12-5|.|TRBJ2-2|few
CASGEGGTGELFF
TGTGCTAGTGGAGAAGGGGGCACCGGGGAGCTGTTTTTT
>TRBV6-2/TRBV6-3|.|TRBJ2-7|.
CASSYMGYEQYF
TGTGCCAGCAGTTACATGGGCTACGAGCAGTACTTC
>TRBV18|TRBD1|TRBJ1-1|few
CASSPGDRAAFF
TGTGCCAGCTCACCAGGGGACAGGGCAGCTTTCTTT
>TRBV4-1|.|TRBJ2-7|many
CASSAGQTYEQYF
TGCGCCAGCAGCGCGGGACAGACCTACGAGCAGTACTTC
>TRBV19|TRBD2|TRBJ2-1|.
CASSIRGRPLDEQFF
TGTGCCAGTAGTATACGCGGGAGACCCTTAGATGAGCAGTTCTTC
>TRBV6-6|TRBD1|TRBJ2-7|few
CASRYRGLEQYF
TGTGCCAGCAGGTACAGGGGGCTCGAGCAGTACTTC
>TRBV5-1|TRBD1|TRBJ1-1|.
CASTQGGLGAEASF
TGCGCCAGCACACAAGGGGGCCTGGGCGCTGAAGCTTCCTTT
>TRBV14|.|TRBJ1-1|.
CASSQSTNTEAFF
TGTGCCAGCAGCCAAAGCACGAACACTGAAGCTTTCTTT
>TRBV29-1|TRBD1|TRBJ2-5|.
CSVNRGSQETQYF
TGCAGCGTTAACAGGGGGTCCCAAGAGACCCAGTACTTC
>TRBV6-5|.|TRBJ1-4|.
CASSSTGANEKPFF
TGTGCCAGCAGTTCGACAGGAGCTAATGAAAAACCGTTTTTT
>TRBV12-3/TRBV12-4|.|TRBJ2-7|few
CASSTQTYEQYF
TGTGCCAGCAGTACGCAGACCTACGAGCAGTACTTC
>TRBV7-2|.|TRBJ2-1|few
CASSFSAGLNEQFF
TGCGCCAGCAGCTTTAGCGCGGGCCTCAATGAGCAGTTCTTC
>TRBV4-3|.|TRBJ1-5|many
CASSQDGGDHQPQHF
TGCGCCAGCAGCCAAGATGGGGGTGACCATCAGCCCCAGCATTTT
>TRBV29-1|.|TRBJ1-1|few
CSVHDRSNTEAFF
TGCAGCGTCCACGACAGGAGTAACACTGAAGCTTTCTTT
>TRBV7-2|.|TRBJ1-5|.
CASSSNVGLSQPQHF
TGTGCCAGCAGCTCAAACGTCGGGTTGAGTCAGCCCCAGCATTTT
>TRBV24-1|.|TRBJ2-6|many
CATTRLGLEANVLTF
TGTGCCACCACCCGACTGGGTCTCGAGGCCAACGTCCTGACTTTC
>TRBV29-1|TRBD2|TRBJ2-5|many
CSAPGTSGWGETQYF
TGCAGCGCTCCCGGGACTAGCGGTTGGGGGGAGACCCAGTACTTC
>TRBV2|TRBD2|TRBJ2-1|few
CASSEAGGGLAPGSYNEQFF
TGTGCCAGCAGTGAAGCTGGGGGGGGTCTAGCGCCTGGCTCCTACAATGAGCAGTTCTTC
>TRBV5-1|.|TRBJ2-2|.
CASSFMRLGTGELFF
TGCGCCAGCAGCTTCATGCGACTAGGAACCGGGGAGCTGTTTTTT
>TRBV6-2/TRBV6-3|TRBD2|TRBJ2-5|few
CASSVTSGLAGKETQYF
TGTGCCAGCAGTGTTACGTCTGGCCTAGCGGGAAAAGAGACCCAGTACTTC
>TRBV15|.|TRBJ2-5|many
CATSLLRETQYF
TGTGCCACCAGTTTGCTTAGAGAGACCCAGTACTTC
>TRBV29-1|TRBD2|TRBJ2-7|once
CSVDESGRRAEQYF
TGCAGCGTTGACGAGAGCGGGAGAAGGGCCGAGCAGTACTTC
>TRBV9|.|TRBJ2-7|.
CASSVGSAAYEQYF
TGTGCCAGCAGCGTAGGTAGCGCAGCCTACGAGCAGTACTTC
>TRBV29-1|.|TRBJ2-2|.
CSVVGDTGELFF
TGCAGCGTAGTAGGCGACACCGGGGAGCTGTTTTTT
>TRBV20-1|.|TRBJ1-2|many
CSARDGGLSGYTF
TGCAGTGCCCGTGACGGGGGTTTAAGCGGCTACACCTTC